This T cell receptor beta chain was profiled in a study of blood T cell repertoires in COVID-19. For the study at large: Samples taken during acute and convalescent COVID-19 were collected in the United States, Italy and Spain. PBMCs, B-cell-depleted T cells, or T cells were the source of the cDNA or gDNA that made up the material.

In the authors' workflow: Reference gene primers were amplified, and this amplification served to estimate nucleated cell counts. Only in-frame clones appear in the TCRdb table, and some are missing; sequencing was by immunoSEQ multiplex PCR. V, J and clone size were drawn from that table, and D and trimming were deduced from the DNA. Of 110,000 to 150,000 clones detected, more than 80% appear once; the ten largest clones hold more than 9.5%. The sequence was obtained from a woman older than 75 with acute or convalescent COVID-19. The sequenced sample was peripheral blood.

CDR3 residues: CASSLEQGRNYGYTF. Here the CDR3 DNA reads TGCGCCAGCAGCTTGGAACAGGGTAGAAACTATGGCTACACCTTC. The J gene is TRBJ1-2, the V gene TRBV5-1; weak D call: TRBD1 (6 bases). This CDR3 is 15 amino acids long. Germline V gives CDR1 SGHRS, CDR2 YFSETQ. V gave up 0 bases and J gave up 2 bases, with 11 bases separating them.